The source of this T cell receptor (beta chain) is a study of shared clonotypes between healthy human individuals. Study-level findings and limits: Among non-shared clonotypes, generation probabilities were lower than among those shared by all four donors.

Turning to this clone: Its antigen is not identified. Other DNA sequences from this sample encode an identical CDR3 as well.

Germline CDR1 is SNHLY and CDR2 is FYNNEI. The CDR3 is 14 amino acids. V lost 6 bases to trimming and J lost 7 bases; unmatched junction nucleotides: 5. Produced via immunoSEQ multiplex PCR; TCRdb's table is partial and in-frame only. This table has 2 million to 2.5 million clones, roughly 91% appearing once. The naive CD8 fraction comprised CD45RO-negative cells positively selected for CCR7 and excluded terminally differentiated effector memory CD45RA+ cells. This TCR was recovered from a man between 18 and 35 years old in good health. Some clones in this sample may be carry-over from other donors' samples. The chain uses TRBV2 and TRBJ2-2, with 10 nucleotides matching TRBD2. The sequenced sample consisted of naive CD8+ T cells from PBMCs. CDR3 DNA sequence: TGTGCCAGCAGGCTAGCGGGAGAGGTCGGGGAGCTGTTTTTT. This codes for CASRLAGEVGELFF.